The clone carrying this T cell receptor beta chain was seen a handful of times. The data stem from a study of cytomegalovirus exposure and HLA in healthy donors. Study background: As released early, the data held 65 million to 90 million unique TCRs from HLA-typed donors.

Trimming took off 5 bases at V and 6 bases at J, with 11 bases between the two ends. CDR1 and CDR2 from the germline V gene are MGHDK and SYGVNS. This CDR3 spans 12 amino acids. Researchers ran the PCR with 60 Vbeta and 13 Jbeta primers. Repertoires were generated with immunoSEQ multiplex PCR, while TCRdb's copy carries only in-frame clones and drops some. The repertoire consists of tens of thousands of clones, with approximately 82% occurring once and the leading ten covering 3.6%. The TCR was taken from a woman under 30 in good health and CMV-seronegative. The V call is TRBV25-1, the J call TRBJ2-7, with D possibly being TRBD2 (7 bases). Sequences were obtained from PBMCs. The CDR3 spells CASSLGGREQYF. The CDR3 region has the DNA TGTGCCAGCAGTCTCGGGGGGCGCGAGCAGTACTTC.